The 22 T cell receptor beta chains below were found in one sample sequenced in a study of early T cells in non-severe SARS-CoV-2 infection. TCRdb reprocessed the 5' RACE reads with MiXCR, giving one entry per CDR3 protein. The sample consists of tens of thousands of distinct CDR3 sequences, around 14% of them appearing once. Material for sequencing was whole blood. The receptors were gathered from an adult who was a healthcare worker with PCR-confirmed SARS-CoV-2 infection or an uninfected control (not recorded which).

The chain has TRBV11-1 and TRBJ1-2; tentative D call: TRBD1 (6 bases). Germline V lookup: CDR1 SGHAT, CDR2 FQDESV (reference sequence). V was pared by 5 bases and J by 1 base, with 8 bases between. The CDR3 spans 13 residues. CDR3 loop: CASSRQVNYGYTF. CDR3 bases: TGTGCCAGCAGCCGACAGGTTAACTATGGCTACACCTTC. Looking up the rest from reference TRBV11-1 and TRBJ1-2 gives the full variable domain: EAEVAQSPRYKITEKSQAVAFWCDPISGHATLYWYRQILGQGPELLVQFQDESVVDDSQLPKDRFSAERLKGVDSTLKIQPAELGDSAMYLCASSRQVNYGYTFGSGTRLTVV.

This clonotype was found many times. CDR3 sequence reads: CASSAQGSNTEAFF. The DNA of the CDR3 is TGTGCCAGCAGCGCACAGGGATCGAACACTGAAGCTTTCTTT. The V gene is TRBV4-2, the J gene TRBJ1-1, with a possible D match to TRBD1 (6 bases). Germline loops: CDR1 LGHNA, CDR2 YNFKEQ. V lost 5 bases and J lost 1, with 11 bases in between. The CDR3 length is 14 residues.

In its sample, this clonotype was seen many times. The V gene is TRBV12-3 or TRBV12-4, the J gene TRBJ2-7, with 8 bases identical to TRBD1. CDR3 length: 13 amino acids. V shed 7 bases and J 2 bases; nucleotides not matched to a gene: 4. DNA for the CDR3: TGTGCCAGCACCAGGGGGCTAGCCTACGAGCAGTACTTC. Its protein is CASTRGLAYEQYF.

This clonotype came up many times. This chain connects TRBV7-2 to TRBJ1-1, with no clear D. Germline loops: CDR1 SGHTA, CDR2 FQGNSA. The CDR3 length is 13 residues. Between the trimmed V and J ends, which lost 5 bases and 1 base, there was a span of 8 bases. The DNA for the CDR3 is TGTGCCAGCAGCCAGACACGGAACACTGAAGCTTTCTTT. Translating gives CASSQTRNTEAFF.

The rearrangement uses TRBV20-1 and TRBJ2-3; no reliable D call. Trimming pared 5 bases from V and 0 bases from J, leaving 15 bases between. The CDR3 is 15 amino acids. The V gene's germline CDR1 is DFQATT and CDR2 SNEGSKA (reference sequence). The CDR3 here is CSAPDGVTSTDTQYF. The DNA for the CDR3 is TGCAGTGCTCCGGACGGAGTAACTAGCACAGATACGCAGTATTTT.

This chain links TRBV5-6 with TRBJ2-5; D may be TRBD1 or TRBD2 (5 bases each). This CDR3 has 14 residues. Germline values: CDR1 SGHDT, CDR2 YYEEEE. V dropped 3 bases and J dropped 2 bases, with 11 bases sitting between them. The CDR3 protein is CASSSQRGQETQYF. CDR3 sequence (DNA): TGTGCCAGCAGCTCCCAGAGGGGACAAGAGACCCAGTACTTC.

In its sample, this clonotype was seen many times. CDR3 region: CASSFPLPEGRIGAFF. The CDR3, as DNA: TGTGCCAGCAGTTTCCCCCTACCTGAGGGGAGAATAGGGGCTTTCTTT. The chain employs TRBV6-5 and TRBJ1-1, with D perhaps TRBD1 (5 bases). The V gene lost 4 bases and the J gene lost 11 bases, with 26 bases spanning the gap. The germline gives CDR1 MNHEY, CDR2 SVGAGI. CDR3 length: 16 amino acids.

V usage is TRBV29-1 and J usage is TRBJ1-6, with TRBD1 matching 10 bases. The germline CDR1 and CDR2 sequences are SQVTM and ANQGSEA. V shed 6 bases and J 9 bases; nucleotides not matched to a gene: 8. This CDR3 has 14 amino acids. The CDR3 loop is CSVGTGEGGSPLHF. CDR3 nucleotide sequence: TGCAGCGTGGGGACAGGGGAAGGAGGTTCACCCCTCCACTTT.

This clonotype came up once. V gene TRBV3-1 combines with J gene TRBJ2-1; D remains ambiguous. The V gene lost 2 bases and the J gene lost 8 bases, with 13 bases spanning the gap. CDR1 and CDR2 from the germline V gene are LGHDT and YNNKEL (reference sequence). This CDR3 has 14 residues. The CDR3 is CASSQSRNVDEQFF. CDR3 DNA: TGTGCCAGCAGCCAATCCCGTAACGTGGATGAGCAGTTCTTC.

A few counts support this clonotype. This chain uses TRBV4-1 with TRBJ1-6, with TRBD1 as a possible D gene (5 bases). Germline V gene data show CDR1 as MGHRA and CDR2 as YSYEKL. The CDR3 consists of 15 residues. V was trimmed by 4 bases and J by 10 bases, leaving 17 bases between them. DNA for the CDR3: TGCGCCAGCAGCCTCTACCCAGGGCAGGGCTCACCCCTCCACTTT. This encodes CASSLYPGQGSPLHF.

This clonotype has more than one count but fewer than ten. The genes are TRBV3-1 and TRBJ1-1; TRBD1 aligns across 7 bases. With 2 bases clipped from V and 5 bases from J, the junction kept 8 bases outside the gene matches. Germline lookup yields CDR1 LGHDT and CDR2 YNNKEL (reference sequence). The CDR3 is 15 amino acids. Written as DNA, the CDR3 is TGTGCCAGCAGCCAATACAGGACAGGAGGGACTGAAGCTTTCTTT. Protein product: CASSQYRTGGTEAFF.

The genes are TRBV20-1 and TRBJ1-1; D gene unclear. Germline CDR1 and CDR2: DFQATT and SNEGSKA (reference sequence). V was shortened by 3 bases and J by 4 bases, with 15 bases between the two germline ends. This CDR3 has 14 amino acids. The CDR3 nucleotides are TGCAGTGCTAGCCTGGGCATAGGACCCACTGAAGCTTTCTTT. It is translated as CSASLGIGPTEAFF.

In its sample, this clonotype was seen a few times. The chain recombines TRBV7-9 with TRBJ2-7; D may correspond to TRBD1 or TRBD2 (5 bases each). This CDR3 has 16 residues. Germline assignment: CDR1 SEHNR and CDR2 FQNEAQ (reference sequence). V gave up 0 bases and J gave up 3 bases, with 15 bases separating them. CDR3 bases: TGTGCCAGCAGCTTAGCGCCGGGACCCAGGGACTACGAGCAGTACTTC. As protein: CASSLAPGPRDYEQYF.

This clonotype came up a few times. This chain connects TRBV28 to TRBJ2-7; 7 bases line up with TRBD2. Germline assignment: CDR1 MDHEN and CDR2 SYDVKM. The V and J ends lost 5 bases and 1 base, in that order; junction bases with no gene match: 8. CDR3 length equals 15 residues. CDR3 sequence reads: CASSTPGGGSYEQYF. CDR3 bases: TGTGCCAGCAGTACTCCGGGGGGAGGGTCCTACGAGCAGTACTTC.

This clonotype was counted a few times. The V call is TRBV6-5, the J call TRBJ2-7, with a tentative D call TRBD2 (7 bases). Trimming took off 2 bases at V and 4 bases at J, with 9 bases between the two ends. The V gene's germline CDR1 is MNHEY and CDR2 SVGAGI. This CDR3 region has 13 residues. Here the CDR3 DNA reads TGTGCCAGCAGTTACAGGGGGGGATACGAGCAGTACTTC. It specifies CASSYRGGYEQYF.

In its sample, this clonotype was seen many times. V usage is TRBV5-1 and J usage is TRBJ2-7; 9 positions match TRBD2. Germline-derived CDR1 and CDR2 are SGHRS and YFSETQ. The CDR3 length is 15 residues. V was clipped by 4 bases and J by 5 bases; unmatched bases: 10. CDR3 sequence (DNA): TGCGCCAGCAGCCCTCGAATTCTAGCGGGGAACGAGCAGTACTTC. Translating it yields CASSPRILAGNEQYF.

This clonotype appeared a few times. The chain recombines TRBV29-1 with TRBJ1-1, with D possibly TRBD1 on 5 matching bases. The V end lost 0 bases, the J end lost 5 bases, and 16 bases lay between the germline ends. Germline-derived CDR1 and CDR2 are SQVTM and ANQGSEA. The CDR3 runs to 15 residues. CDR3 DNA: TGCAGCGTTGAAGATCCGGGGGTAAAGAGGACTGAAGCTTTCTTT. Amino acids: CSVEDPGVKRTEAFF. The full variable domain, with the rest looked up from reference TRBV29-1 and TRBJ1-1, is SAVISQKPSRDICQRGTSLTIQCQVDSQVTMMFWYRQQPGQSLTLIATANQGSEATYESGFVIDKFPISRPNLTFSTLTVSNMSPEDSSIYLCSVEDPGVKRTEAFFGQGTRLTVV.

This clonotype has a handful of counts. The V call is TRBV5-6, the J call TRBJ1-1; D is possibly TRBD1 (5 bases). Germline CDR1 SGHDT, CDR2 YYEEEE. The CDR3 has 14 residues. V lost 3 bases, J lost 8 bases, and 17 bases lay in between. In DNA, the CDR3 is TGTGCCAGCAGCTGGGGTACAAGGACAACGGAAGCTTTCTTT. Its translation is CASSWGTRTTEAFF.

This clonotype was seen at least ten times. V and J are TRBV29-1 and TRBJ1-1; D gene ambiguous. Trimming removed 3 bases at V and 0 bases at J, with 8 bases between. The CDR3 is made up of 13 amino acids. The germline gives CDR1 SQVTM, CDR2 ANQGSEA. The CDR3 sequence is CSVESQLNTEAFF. The CDR3 DNA sequence: TGCAGCGTTGAGAGTCAGCTGAACACTGAAGCTTTCTTT.

In its sample, this clonotype was seen a few times. A read error may produce the germline difference seen at one junction end. The J gene is TRBJ2-3, the V gene TRBV11-2, with D possibly matching TRBD1 (6 bases). CDR3 length equals 11 residues. The germline V gene has CDR1 SGHAT and CDR2 FQNNGV. CDR3 sequence reads: CASSFGTSFLF. CDR3 DNA: TGTGCCAGCAGCTTCGGGACAAGTTTTTTATTT.

The sample holds a few counts of this clonotype. V usage is TRBV28 and J usage is TRBJ2-1; D not certain. The V gene lost 7 bases and the J gene lost 9 bases, with 10 bases spanning the gap. There are 11 residues in the CDR3. Per the germline V gene, CDR1 is MDHEN and CDR2 is SYDVKM. CDR3 in DNA: TGTGCCAGCACCCGAAGGGCTGAGCAGTTCTTC. Its protein product is CASTRRAEQFF. The full variable domain, in which reference TRBV28 and TRBJ2-1 provide the parts outside the CDR3, is DVKVTQSSRYLVKRTGEKVFLECVQDMDHENMFWYRQDPGLGLRLIYFSYDVKMKEKGDIPEGYSVSREKKERFSLILESASTNQTSMYLCASTRRAEQFFGPGTRLTVL.

This clonotype has ten or more counts. The chain links TRBV5-1 to TRBJ1-1; a possible D gene is TRBD1 (6 bases). The germline CDR1 and CDR2 sequences are SGHRS and YFSETQ. This CDR3 spans 14 amino acids. Trimming removed 3 bases from V and 1 base from J, with 10 bases in between. The DNA of the CDR3 is TGCGCCAGCAGCTACAGGGCTTGGAACACTGAAGCTTTCTTT. Its translation: CASSYRAWNTEAFF.